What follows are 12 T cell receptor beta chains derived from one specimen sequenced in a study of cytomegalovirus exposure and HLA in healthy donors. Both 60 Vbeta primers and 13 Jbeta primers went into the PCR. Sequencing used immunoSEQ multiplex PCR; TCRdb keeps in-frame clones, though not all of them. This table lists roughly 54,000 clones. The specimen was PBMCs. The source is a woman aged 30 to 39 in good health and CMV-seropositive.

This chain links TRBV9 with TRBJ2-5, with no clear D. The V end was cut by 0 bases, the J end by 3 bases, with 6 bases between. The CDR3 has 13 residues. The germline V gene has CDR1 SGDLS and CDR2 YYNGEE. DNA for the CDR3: TGTGCCAGCAGCGTAGGGGCCAAAGAGACCCAGTACTTC. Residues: CASSVGAKETQYF.

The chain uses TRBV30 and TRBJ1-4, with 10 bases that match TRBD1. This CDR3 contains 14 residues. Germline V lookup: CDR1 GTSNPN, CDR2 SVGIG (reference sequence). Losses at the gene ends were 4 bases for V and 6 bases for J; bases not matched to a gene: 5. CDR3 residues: CAWTQGTGDEKLFF. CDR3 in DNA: TGTGCCTGGACCCAAGGGACAGGGGATGAAAAACTGTTTTTT.

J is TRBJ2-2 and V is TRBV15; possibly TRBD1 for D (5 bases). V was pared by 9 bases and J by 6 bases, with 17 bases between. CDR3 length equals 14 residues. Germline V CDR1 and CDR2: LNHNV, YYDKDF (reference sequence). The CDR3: CATFIGQGAGELFF. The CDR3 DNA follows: TGTGCCACTTTTATCGGGCAGGGCGCCGGGGAGCTGTTTTTT.

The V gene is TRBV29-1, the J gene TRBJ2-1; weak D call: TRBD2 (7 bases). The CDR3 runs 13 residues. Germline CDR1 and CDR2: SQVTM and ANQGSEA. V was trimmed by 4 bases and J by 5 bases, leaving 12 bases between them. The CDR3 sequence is CSVAAGADNEQFF. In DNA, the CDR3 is TGCAGCGTTGCGGCGGGGGCTGACAATGAGCAGTTCTTC.

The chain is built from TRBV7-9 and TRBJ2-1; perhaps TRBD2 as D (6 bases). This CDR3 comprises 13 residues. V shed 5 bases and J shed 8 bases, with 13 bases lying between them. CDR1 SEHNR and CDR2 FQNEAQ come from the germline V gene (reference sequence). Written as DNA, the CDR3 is TGTGCCAGCAGCCCACCTAGCGTGTATGAGCAGTTCTTC. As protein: CASSPPSVYEQFF.

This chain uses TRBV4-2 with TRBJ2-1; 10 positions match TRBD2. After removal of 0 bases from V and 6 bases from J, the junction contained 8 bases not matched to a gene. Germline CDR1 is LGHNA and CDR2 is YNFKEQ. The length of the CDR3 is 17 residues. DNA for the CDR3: TGTGCCAGCAGCCAAGAATTAGCGGGAGGAATGGGCAATGAGCAGTTCTTC. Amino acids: CASSQELAGGMGNEQFF.

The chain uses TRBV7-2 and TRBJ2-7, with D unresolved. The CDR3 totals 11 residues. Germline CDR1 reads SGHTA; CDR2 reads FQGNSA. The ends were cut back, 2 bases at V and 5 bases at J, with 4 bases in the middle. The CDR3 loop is CASSLIDEQYF. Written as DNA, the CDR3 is TGTGCCAGCAGCTTAATCGACGAGCAGTACTTC.

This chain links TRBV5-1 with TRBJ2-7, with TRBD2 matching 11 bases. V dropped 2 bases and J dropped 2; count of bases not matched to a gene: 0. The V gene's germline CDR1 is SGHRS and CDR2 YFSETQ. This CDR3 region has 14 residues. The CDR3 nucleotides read TGCGCCAGCAGCTTTAGCGGGAGGGCCTACGAGCAGTACTTC. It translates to CASSFSGRAYEQYF.

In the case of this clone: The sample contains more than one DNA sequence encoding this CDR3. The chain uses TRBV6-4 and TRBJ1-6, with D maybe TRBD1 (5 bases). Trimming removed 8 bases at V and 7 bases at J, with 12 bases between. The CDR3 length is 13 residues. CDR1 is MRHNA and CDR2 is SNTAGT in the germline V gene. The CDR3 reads CASGGDGNSPLHF. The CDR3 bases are TGTGCCAGCGGGGGGGATGGGAATTCACCCCTCCACTTT.

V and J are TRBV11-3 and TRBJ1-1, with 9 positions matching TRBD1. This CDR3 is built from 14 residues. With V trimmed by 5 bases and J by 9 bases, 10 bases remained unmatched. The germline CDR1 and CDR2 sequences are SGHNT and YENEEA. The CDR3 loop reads CASSERQGVTKAFF. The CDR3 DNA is TGTGCCAGCAGCGAAAGACAGGGGGTTACCAAAGCTTTCTTT. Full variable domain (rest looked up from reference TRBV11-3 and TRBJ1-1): EAGVVQSPRYKIIEKKQPVAFWCNPISGHNTLYWYLQNLGQGPELLIRYENEEAVDDSQLPKDRFSAERLKGVDSTLKIQPAELGDSAVYLCASSERQGVTKAFFGQGTRLTVV.

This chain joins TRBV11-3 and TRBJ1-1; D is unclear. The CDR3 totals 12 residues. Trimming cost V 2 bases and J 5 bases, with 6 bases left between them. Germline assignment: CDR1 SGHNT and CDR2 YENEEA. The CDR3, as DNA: TGTGCCAGCAGCTTAATTCATACTGAAGCTTTCTTT. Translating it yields CASSLIHTEAFF.

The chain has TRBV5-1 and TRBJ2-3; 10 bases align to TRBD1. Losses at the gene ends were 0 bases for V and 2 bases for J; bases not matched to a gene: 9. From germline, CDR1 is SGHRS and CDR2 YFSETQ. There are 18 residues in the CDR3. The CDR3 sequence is CASSLGGTGDSNTDTQYF. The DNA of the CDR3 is TGCGCCAGCAGCTTGGGAGGGACAGGGGACTCTAACACAGATACGCAGTATTTT.